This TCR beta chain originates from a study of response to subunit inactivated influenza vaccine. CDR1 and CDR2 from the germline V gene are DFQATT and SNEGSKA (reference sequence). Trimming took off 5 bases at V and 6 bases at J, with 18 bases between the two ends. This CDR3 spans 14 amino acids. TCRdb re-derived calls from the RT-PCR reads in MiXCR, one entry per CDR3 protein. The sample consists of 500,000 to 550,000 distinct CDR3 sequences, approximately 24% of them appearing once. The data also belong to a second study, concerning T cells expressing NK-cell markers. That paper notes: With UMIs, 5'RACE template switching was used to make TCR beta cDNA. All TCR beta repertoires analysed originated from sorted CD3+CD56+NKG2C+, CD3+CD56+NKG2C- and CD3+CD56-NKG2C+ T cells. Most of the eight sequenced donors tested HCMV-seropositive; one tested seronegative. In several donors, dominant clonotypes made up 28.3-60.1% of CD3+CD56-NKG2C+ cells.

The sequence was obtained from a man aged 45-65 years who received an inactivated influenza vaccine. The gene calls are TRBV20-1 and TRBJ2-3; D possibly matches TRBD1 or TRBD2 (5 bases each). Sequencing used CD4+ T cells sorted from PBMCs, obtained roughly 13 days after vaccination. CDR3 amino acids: CSASRGQDTDTQYF. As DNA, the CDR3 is TGCAGTGCTTCGAGGGGCCAGGATACGGATACGCAGTATTTT.